This T cell receptor (beta chain) appears in the sequencing data of a study of beta chain features in type 1 diabetes. This CDR3 comprises 16 residues. CDR1 and CDR2 from the germline V gene are SGHAT and FQNNGV. J lost 2 bases, V lost 2 bases, and 7 bases had no gene match. This clone was found a few times. Its antigen is as yet unknown. What was sequenced were expressed TCRB transcripts, since all of the isolated RNA had been reverse transcribed. Using immunoSEQ multiplex PCR, the repertoire was profiled, and TCRdb retains in-frame clones only, with some absent. The sample includes approximately 26,000 clones, almost 65% of them seen just once. Study-level results: All four CD4+ subsets of Type 1 diabetes patients contained TCRB CDR3s that were moderately but significantly shorter. Relative to healthy donors, patients appeared to have naive, central memory and Treg TCRB repertoires that were more similar. More deletions and fewer insertions at VDJ junctions were found in patients with type 1 diabetes.

This rearrangement joins TRBV11-2 to TRBJ2-3; 7 bases map to TRBD2. Sequenced: Tregs from blood. The origin of this receptor is a woman aged 25 to 39 with type 1 diabetes. The CDR3 DNA reads as TGTGCCAGCAGCTTAAGCCTAGCGGAAGACACAGATACGCAGTATTTT. Translating gives CASSLSLAEDTDTQYF.